Listed here are 8 T cell receptor beta chains from one sample, sequenced in a study of cytomegalovirus exposure and HLA in healthy donors. Both 60 Vbeta primers and 13 Jbeta primers went into the PCR. Assay used: immunoSEQ multiplex PCR; TCRdb lists only in-frame clones, some missing. The sample contains about 170,000 clones, roughly 79% of which appear only once. The sequencing input was PBMCs. These receptors originate from a woman in her twenties or thirties in good health and CMV-seropositive.

Concerning this clone itself: This specimen includes other DNA sequences encoding the same CDR3. CDR3 protein: CASSVESGGGYGYTF. The CDR3 DNA follows: TGTGCCAGCAGCGTAGAGTCTGGGGGCGGCTATGGCTACACCTTC. V is TRBV9 and J is TRBJ1-2, with a possible D match to TRBD1 (6 bases). V was cut by 0 bases and J by 4 bases, with 13 bases left in between. The CDR3 covers 15 residues. Looked up from germline, CDR1 is SGDLS and CDR2 is YYNGEE.

This clone was seen a handful of times. The chain uses TRBV5-1 and TRBJ1-1, with 8 nucleotides matching TRBD1. The CDR3 contains 15 residues. V gave up 2 bases and J gave up 8 bases; unmatched junction bases: 11. The V gene's germline CDR1 is SGHRS and CDR2 YFSETQ. In nucleotides, the CDR3 is TGCGCCAGCAGCTTCACAGGGGGGGGAGGTACCGAAGCTTTCTTT. Translation gives CASSFTGGGGTEAFF.

The CDR3: CASSFVEGWTEAFF. Here the CDR3 DNA reads TGTGCCAGCAGTTTCGTAGAGGGTTGGACTGAAGCTTTCTTT. The V call is TRBV27, the J call TRBJ1-1; D is unclear. CDR3 size: 14 residues. Between the trimmed V and J ends, which lost 3 bases and 5 bases, there was a span of 13 bases. Germline V gives CDR1 MNHEY, CDR2 SMNVEV (reference sequence).

The chain has TRBV2 and TRBJ2-1; 9 bases match TRBD2. V shed 3 bases and J 2 bases; nucleotides not matched to a gene: 17. Germline CDR1 is SNHLY and CDR2 is FYNNEI. The CDR3 runs 20 residues. CDR3: CASSDPTSGLRPLTYNEQFF. CDR3 coding DNA: TGTGCCAGCAGTGACCCGACTAGCGGACTAAGACCCCTTACCTACAATGAGCAGTTCTTC.

The V call is TRBV9, the J call TRBJ2-3; 13 nucleotides align to TRBD2. The CDR3 consists of 16 residues. Germline CDR1 and CDR2: SGDLS and YYNGEE. J gave up 5 bases and V 1 base, and 4 bases lay outside the gene matches. Here the CDR3 reads CASSVTSGGAGDTQYF. CDR3 bases: TGTGCCAGCAGCGTAACTAGCGGGGGGGCCGGAGATACGCAGTATTTT.

The gene calls are TRBV7-2 and TRBJ2-7, with 9 bases lining up with TRBD2. The CDR3 extends over 15 amino acids. V lost 1 base and J lost 4; bases outside the gene matches: 5. Germline V gives CDR1 SGHTA, CDR2 FQGNSA. CDR3 residues: CASSLGASGEYEQYF. The CDR3 DNA sequence: TGTGCCAGCAGCTTAGGGGCTAGCGGGGAATACGAGCAGTACTTC. Full variable domain (missing parts from reference TRBV7-2 and TRBJ2-7): GAGVSQSPSNKVTEKGKDVELRCDPISGHTALYWYRQSLGQGLEFLIYFQGNSAPDKSGLPSDRFSAERTGGSVSTLTIQRTQQEDSAVYLCASSLGASGEYEQYFGPGTRLTVT.

The chain couples TRBV5-1 to TRBJ1-2; 7 bases are a match to TRBD1. The CDR3 length is 12 residues. From germline, CDR1 is SGHRS and CDR2 YFSETQ. J lost 8 bases, V lost 4 bases, and 5 bases had no gene match. DNA of the CDR3: TGCGCCAGCAGCCCCGACAGGGTCGGCTACACCTTC. It is translated as CASSPDRVGYTF.

The rearrangement uses TRBV14 and TRBJ2-1; 9 positions match TRBD2. Per the germline V gene, CDR1 is SGHDN and CDR2 is FVKESK. Trimming took 3 bases from V and 12 from J; bases not matched to a gene: 6. The CDR3 has 13 amino acids. The CDR3 sequence: CASSQLSGSRQFF. As DNA, the CDR3 is TGTGCCAGCAGCCAGCTTAGCGGGAGCAGGCAGTTCTTC.